The 21 T cell receptor beta chains below were found in one sample sequenced in a study of vaccination and CD4 T cells after COVID-19. No antigen is known for these receptors. Oncomine TCR Beta short-read sequencing was applied to DNA from cultured CD4+ T cells. TCRdb processed the PCR reads anew with MiXCR; each CDR3 protein has one entry. This table holds about 10,000 distinct CDR3 sequences, 63% found once. Treatment in this sample: approximately 9-day PBMC culture with coronavirus spike peptide pools or control peptides (ViraFEST assay). The sequenced sample consisted of CD4+ T cells from blood, cultured in vitro. The receptors shown here come from a human donor who had recovered from COVID-19.

The rearrangement joins TRBV20-1 to TRBJ2-3, with 10 bases matching TRBD1. The CDR3 is made up of 14 amino acids. With V trimmed by 6 bases and J by 7 bases, 10 bases remained unmatched. In germline, CDR1 is DFQATT, CDR2 SNEGSKA (reference sequence). The CDR3 DNA sequence: TGCAGTGCGGGGGGCGGGACAGGGGTAAATACGCAGTATTTT. Amino acid sequence: CSAGGGTGVNTQYF.

The chain carries TRBV27 and TRBJ2-7, with TRBD2 matching over 12 bases. J lost 7 bases, V lost 8 bases, and 6 bases had no gene match. This CDR3 region has 13 residues. Germline CDR1 is MNHEY and CDR2 is SMNVEV (reference sequence). The CDR3 reads CASQLAGGREQYF. The CDR3 bases are TGTGCCAGCCAGCTAGCGGGAGGGAGGGAGCAGTACTTC.

With respect to this clonotype: Likely a read error: the CDR3 ends without its conserved phenylalanine or tryptophan. This chain uses TRBV20-1 with TRBJ1-3, with 8 bases identical to TRBD1. CDR3 length: 15 amino acids. From germline, CDR1 is DFQATT and CDR2 SNEGSKA (reference sequence). Trimming took 6 bases from V and 0 from J; bases not matched to a gene: 7. CDR3 loop: CSANGQGRSGNTIYS. In nucleotides, the CDR3 is TGCAGTGCCAACGGACAGGGTCGCTCTGGAAACACCATATATTCT.

This clonotype has only one observation. This chain connects TRBV24-1 to TRBJ1-6; 7 positions match TRBD1. The CDR3 spans 12 residues. Germline values: CDR1 KGHDR, CDR2 SFDVKD. The CDR3 DNA sequence: TGTGAAATTACAGGGGTCAATTCACCCCTCCACTTT. It yields the protein CEITGVNSPLHF.

V and J are TRBV21-1 and TRBJ2-6; TRBD1, as called in the table, went unchecked against the DNA. TRBV21-1 is tagged as a pseudogene. CDR3 length: 18 residues. CDR3 amino acids: CASSTKVNRQSGANVLTF. Written as DNA, the CDR3 is TGTGCCAGCAGCACAAAAGTGAACAGACAGTCTGGGGCCAACGTCCTGACTTTC.

This clonotype was seen more than once but under ten times. The genes are TRBV7-6 and TRBJ2-2, with 8 bases identical to TRBD2. Germline CDR1 SGHVS, CDR2 FNYEAQ. This CDR3 contains 16 residues. V gave up 2 bases and J gave up 6 bases; unmatched junction bases: 8. Here the CDR3 reads CASSLSGGAGAGELFF. CDR3 DNA: TGTGCCAGCAGCTTATCTGGAGGAGCGGGAGCCGGGGAGCTGTTTTTT.

This chain joins TRBV6-1 and TRBJ1-5; D is unclear. CDR3 length equals 14 residues. Trimming pared 6 bases from V and 0 bases from J, leaving 9 bases between. The germline gives CDR1 MNHNS, CDR2 SASEGT. The CDR3 coding sequence is TGTGCCAGCAGGAGTCCCCATAGCAATCAGCCCCAGCATTTT. Its translation: CASRSPHSNQPQHF.

The gene calls are TRBV10-2 and TRBJ2-7; the D is unclear. CDR3 length equals 13 residues. The ends were cut back, 9 bases at V and 2 bases at J, with 14 bases in the middle. Per germline, CDR1 WSHSY and CDR2 SAAADI. The CDR3 sequence: CASAEAPAYEQYF. CDR3 nucleotide sequence: TGCGCCAGTGCAGAAGCCCCGGCCTACGAGCAGTACTTC.

This chain links TRBV7-3 with TRBJ2-7; tentatively, D is TRBD2 (6 bases). V was clipped by 5 bases and J by 6 bases, with 17 bases between them. CDR1 is SGHTA, CDR2 FQGTGA, per germline. The CDR3 has 14 amino acids. As DNA, the CDR3 is TGTGCCAGCAGCCCAGGAGGGGCTGGTGCCGAGCAGTACTTC. Protein sequence: CASSPGGAGAEQYF.

The chain recombines TRBV20-1 with TRBJ2-5; D may match TRBD1 or TRBD2 (7 bases each). The germline CDR1 and CDR2 sequences are DFQATT and SNEGSKA (reference sequence). Trimming took off 0 bases at V and 4 bases at J, with 15 bases between the two ends. The CDR3 sequence is 15 residues long. CDR3 sequence: CSARDYQGGRETQYF. CDR3 coding DNA: TGCAGTGCTAGAGATTACCAGGGGGGGCGAGAGACCCAGTACTTC.

J is TRBJ1-1 and V is TRBV2; unclear D gene. The CDR3 contains 12 residues. CDR1 and CDR2 from the germline V gene are SNHLY and FYNNEI. With 4 bases removed from V and 8 bases from J, the gap between germline ends came to 11 bases. CDR3 nucleotide sequence: TGTGCCAGCAGTGGCGGGCTAAGGGAAGCTTTCTTT. Translation: CASSGGLREAFF.

The chain carries TRBV20-1 and TRBJ1-5, with D possibly matching TRBD1 (6 bases). The CDR3 totals 14 residues. The germline V and J ends were trimmed by 6 bases and 1 base, with 13 bases remaining between them. CDR1 DFQATT and CDR2 SNEGSKA come from the germline V gene (reference sequence). The CDR3 spells CSAGPGASNQPQHF. The DNA for the CDR3 is TGCAGTGCCGGGCCGGGGGCGAGCAATCAGCCCCAGCATTTT.

Remarks on this clonotype: The junction does not match germline at one end; this may be a read error. V gene TRBV20-1 combines with J gene TRBJ1-5; possible D gene TRBD1, 6 bases. The V gene's germline CDR1 is DFQATT and CDR2 SNEGSKA (reference sequence). The CDR3 spans 13 residues. The CDR3 spells CSAGDRIGQPQHF. Here the CDR3 DNA reads TGCAGTGCTGGAGACAGGATAGGTCAGCCCCAGCATTTT.

The chain links TRBV7-9 to TRBJ1-1; no firm D call. Germline loops: CDR1 SEHNR, CDR2 FQNEAQ (reference sequence). V was cut by 1 base and J by 0 bases, with 3 bases left in between. This CDR3 comprises 13 residues. CDR3 loop: CASSLGMNTEAFF. CDR3 in DNA: TGTGCCAGCAGCTTAGGGATGAACACTGAAGCTTTCTTT.

This clonotype has just a few counts. The gene calls are TRBV15 and TRBJ1-5; 9 bases agree with TRBD1. This CDR3 spans 17 amino acids. The germline gives CDR1 LNHNV, CDR2 YYDKDF (reference sequence). After removal of 6 bases from V and 5 bases from J, the junction contained 14 bases not matched to a gene. The CDR3 sequence: CATRLGGDRDVDQPQHF. The DNA for the CDR3 is TGTGCCACCAGATTGGGAGGGGACAGGGATGTGGATCAGCCCCAGCATTTT. Drawing the rest from reference TRBV15 and TRBJ1-5, the complete variable domain is DAMVIQNPRYQVTQFGKPVTLSCSQTLNHNVMYWYQQKSSQAPKLLFHYYDKDFNNEADTPDNFQSRRPNTSFCFLDIRSPGLGDTAMYLCATRLGGDRDVDQPQHFGDGTRLSIL.

V usage is TRBV7-2 and J usage is TRBJ2-7, with 7 bases lining up with TRBD1. Germline V gene sequence: CDR1 SGHTA, CDR2 FQGNSA. V gave up 5 bases and J gave up 4 bases; unmatched junction bases: 8. The CDR3 covers 14 residues. This CDR3 is CASSATGAAYEQYF. The CDR3 DNA is TGTGCCAGCAGCGCCACAGGGGCCGCGTACGAGCAGTACTTC.

The chain employs TRBV4-3 and TRBJ2-7; the D call may be TRBD1 or TRBD2 (5 bases each). Per the germline V gene, CDR1 is LGHNA and CDR2 is YSLEER. V shed 3 bases and J shed 9 bases, with 12 bases lying between them. The CDR3 is 12 amino acids. The CDR3 loop is CASSHPGTAQYF. Written as DNA, the CDR3 is TGCGCCAGCAGCCACCCCGGGACCGCGCAGTACTTC.

The genes are TRBV7-8 and TRBJ2-7; 15 bases align to TRBD2. Trimming at V came to 3 bases and at J to 2 bases, leaving 2 bases not matched to a gene. The CDR3 sequence is 16 residues long. Germline lookup yields CDR1 SGHVS and CDR2 FQNEAQ. CDR3 in DNA: TGTGCCAGCAGCTTCCGGACTAGCGGGGGGGCCTACGAGCAGTACTTC. Its translation is CASSFRTSGGAYEQYF.

The sample holds a few counts of this clonotype. This sequence joins TRBV11-2 and TRBJ1-2; 10 nucleotides align to TRBD1. Germline V gene data show CDR1 as SGHAT and CDR2 as FQNNGV. Unmatched junction bases numbered 5, after V lost 5 bases and J lost 8 bases. The CDR3 is 13 amino acids. CDR3 loop: CASSDRGLNGYTF. The CDR3 bases are TGTGCCAGCAGCGACAGGGGGCTGAACGGCTACACCTTC.

This clonotype is medium-sized in the sample. This sequence joins TRBV30 and TRBJ1-5, with D unresolved. This CDR3 contains 13 residues. V was pared by 0 bases and J by 5 bases, with 8 bases between. Germline CDR1 is GTSNPN and CDR2 is SVGIG (reference sequence). CDR3 sequence reads: CAWSVRNDQPQHF. The CDR3 DNA reads TGTGCCTGGAGTGTCAGAAATGATCAGCCCCAGCATTTT.

This sequence joins TRBV23-1 and TRBJ2-7; D perhaps matches TRBD1 (5 bases). TRBV23-1 qualifies as an ORF whose function is uncertain. The CDR3 consists of 20 residues. V lost 4 bases and J lost 7, with 35 bases in between. The CDR3 nucleotides are TGCGCCAGCAGTCTCCTCTCGGTCCCCCAGGGTCCTCAGATCCCTGGAGAGCAGTACTTC. This sequence encodes CASSLLSVPQGPQIPGEQYF.